These 19 T cell receptor beta chains originate from one sample sequenced in a study of T cells in Graves' hyperthyroidism and ophthalmopathy. Template material for amplifying TCR beta CDR3 regions consisted of RNA transcripts. The study used the HTBI primer set for a first-round RT-PCR of the TCR CDR3. TCRdb passed the multiplex PCR reads through MiXCR, listing each CDR3 protein once. This sample yields under 70,000 distinct CDR3 sequences, of which roughly 58% are seen a single time; about 3.6% belongs to the top ten. The sample consisted of blood. The origin of the receptors is a woman aged 55-70 years with Graves' ophthalmopathy.

This clonotype came up once. The rearrangement links TRBV5-1 to TRBJ1-6; 9 bases align to TRBD1. The germline V gene has CDR1 SGHRS and CDR2 YFSETQ. The CDR3 length is 16 residues. J was trimmed by 6 bases and V by 4 bases; bases with no gene match: 8. CDR3 amino acids: CASSPGTGTRNSPLHF. CDR3 coding DNA: TGCGCCAGCAGCCCGGGGACAGGGACGCGTAATTCACCCCTCCACTTT.

This chain connects TRBV28 to TRBJ2-1; 8 positions agree with TRBD1. This CDR3 spans 15 amino acids. Germline V CDR1 and CDR2: MDHEN, SYDVKM. Trimming cost V 3 bases and J 4 bases; bases outside gene matches: 5. Here the CDR3 DNA reads TGTGCCAGCAGTTTGGAGCAGGGGGCTTACAATGAGCAGTTCTTC. Translated: CASSLEQGAYNEQFF.

As to this clonotype: A junction boundary mismatches the germline segment, possibly from a read error. DNA for the CDR3: TGTGCCAGCAGCTCCGGTGTGATAGTTACTGAAGCTTCCTTT. Its translation is CASSSGVIVTEASF. The chain joins TRBV7-3 to TRBJ1-1; unclear D gene. CDR1 and CDR2 (germline): SGHTA, FQGTGA. This CDR3 has 14 residues.

Concerning this clonotype: Mismatch with germline at one junction end may stem from a read error. The rearrangement uses TRBV7-6 and TRBJ1-2, with D possibly TRBD1 on 6 matching bases. CDR3 size: 13 residues. Per germline, CDR1 SGHVS and CDR2 FNYEAQ. The CDR3 nucleotides are TGTGCCAGCAGTTTAGGGGGGGCGTATGGCTACACCTTC. This codes for CASSLGGAYGYTF.

Worth noting for this clonotype: One end of the junction does not line up with germline, which may come from a read error. This chain connects TRBV12-3 or TRBV12-4 to TRBJ2-5; D is possibly TRBD2 (7 bases). The CDR3 runs 14 residues. The CDR3 coding sequence is TGTGCCAGCAGTTTATCGGGGGGCGGGGAGACCCGGTACTTC. This gives the protein CASSLSGGGETRYF.

The J gene is TRBJ2-7, the V gene TRBV7-9; D not certain. Trimming took off 1 base at V and 12 bases at J, with 13 bases between the two ends. The CDR3 has 12 residues. The germline V gene encodes CDR1 SEHNR and CDR2 FQNEAQ (reference sequence). The CDR3 here is CASSLGPMGLYF. The CDR3 coding sequence is TGTGCCAGCAGCTTAGGGCCGATGGGCCTGTACTTC.

This clonotype appeared many times. CDR3: CASSLVQSSSGNTIYF. CDR3 in DNA: TGTGCCAGCAGTTTAGTCCAGTCGAGCTCTGGAAACACCATATATTTT. J is TRBJ1-3 and V is TRBV28; no definite D call. The CDR3 has 16 amino acids. V was clipped by 2 bases and J by 0 bases, with 11 bases between them. Germline-derived CDR1 and CDR2 are MDHEN and SYDVKM.

This clonotype was detected once. This chain uses TRBV5-1 with TRBJ2-5, with 8 bases fitting TRBD2. Trimming at V came to 4 bases and at J to 5 bases, leaving 7 bases not matched to a gene. In germline, CDR1 is SGHRS, CDR2 YFSETQ. The CDR3 consists of 14 residues. This CDR3 reads CASSMIAGSETQYF. DNA of the CDR3: TGCGCCAGCAGCATGATAGCGGGGTCGGAGACCCAGTACTTC.

This clonotype was picked up many times. V usage is TRBV11-2 and J usage is TRBJ2-5, with 9 bases that match TRBD1. The CDR3 runs 16 residues. Looked up from germline, CDR1 is SGHAT and CDR2 is FQNNGV. With V trimmed by 8 bases and J by 2 bases, 12 bases remained unmatched. CDR3 loop: CASGGQGSPKQETQYF. For the CDR3, the DNA is TGTGCCAGCGGAGGACAGGGGTCACCCAAACAAGAGACCCAGTACTTC. Complete variable domain (other parts from reference TRBV11-2 and TRBJ2-5): EAGVAQSPRYKIIEKRQSVAFWCNPISGHATLYWYQQILGQGPKLLIQFQNNGVVDDSQLPKDRFSAERLKGVDSTLKIQPAKLEDSAVYLCASGGQGSPKQETQYFGPGTRLLVL.

In the case of this clonotype: The limits of the CDR3 on the DNA are not certain, so only TCRdb's listed CDR3 is given. V usage is TRBV9 and J usage is TRBJ2-6; the table gives TRBD2 as D, unverified against the DNA. The CDR3 is 21 residues long, counting both termini. Germline V gene lookup returns CDR1 SGDLS and CDR2 YYNGEE. The CDR3 sequence is CASSVGIGRETQYFGANVLTF.

Concerning this clonotype itself: Germline and junction disagree at one end, which may indicate a read error. V is TRBV10-3 and J is TRBJ2-7; D assignment may be TRBD1 or TRBD2 (6 bases each). This CDR3 has 14 residues. CDR1 ENHRY and CDR2 SYGVKD come from the germline V gene. DNA for the CDR3: TGTGCCATCAGTGGGAGGGGGGAGGCCTCGGAGCGTTCCTTC. Its translation is CAISGRGEASERSF.

As for this clonotype: Here the CDR3 omits its conserved ending phenylalanine or tryptophan, so a read error is the likely source. The limits of the CDR3 on the DNA are not certain, so only TCRdb's listed CDR3 is given. The J gene is TRBJ2-3, the V gene TRBV6-5; TRBD2 was called by the table and not checked on the DNA. The CDR3 is 11 residues long, counting both termini. Germline V CDR1 and CDR2: MNHEY, SVGAGI. CDR3: CASSDRLAGER.

This clonotype is medium-sized in the sample. The chain recombines TRBV10-3 with TRBJ2-1, with no clear D. CDR1 and CDR2 (germline): ENHRY, SYGVKD. This CDR3 has 12 residues. V was pared by 4 bases and J by 2 bases, with 3 bases between. CDR3 residues: CAISATYNEQFF. The DNA of the CDR3 is TGTGCCATCAGTGCAACCTACAATGAGCAGTTCTTC.

This clonotype was counted many times. The chain joins TRBV5-1 to TRBJ2-5, with D uncertain. This CDR3 has 14 residues. Trimming took off 0 bases at V and 5 bases at J, with 11 bases between the two ends. Germline loops: CDR1 SGHRS, CDR2 YFSETQ. CDR3 residues: CASSLAPLGETQYF. CDR3 DNA sequence: TGCGCCAGCAGCTTGGCCCCGCTGGGGGAGACCCAGTACTTC.

The chain uses TRBV6-6 and TRBJ2-7; no clear D gene. The germline gives CDR1 MNHNY, CDR2 SVGAGI (reference sequence). The CDR3 length is 14 residues. The V gene lost 6 bases and the J gene lost 2 bases, with 14 bases spanning the gap. As DNA, the CDR3 is TGTGCCAGCAGCCTCGGAGACGGTCCCTACGAGCAGTACTTC. This sequence encodes CASSLGDGPYEQYF.

The chain links TRBV10-3 to TRBJ1-4; the D gene is possibly TRBD1 (6 bases). Trimming pared 6 bases from V and 6 bases from J, leaving 17 bases between. Germline V lookup: CDR1 ENHRY, CDR2 SYGVKD. The length of the CDR3 is 15 residues. CDR3 DNA sequence: TGTGCCATCAGCCACTCGGGGGGCGACGATGAAAAACTGTTTTTT. It yields the protein CAISHSGGDDEKLFF.

Ten or more counts support this clonotype. The CDR3 is CASSLKGKTEAFF. The CDR3 bases are TGTGCCAGCAGTTTAAAGGGAAAAACTGAAGCTTTCTTT. V and J are TRBV12-3 or TRBV12-4 and TRBJ1-1; D not resolved. The ends were cut back, 2 bases at V and 5 bases at J, with 9 bases in the middle. The CDR3 totals 13 residues.

The chain joins TRBV19 to TRBJ2-2; a possible D gene is TRBD1 (6 bases). The CDR3 totals 14 residues. Germline values: CDR1 LNHDA, CDR2 SQIVND (reference sequence). V shed 4 bases and J shed 5 bases, with 11 bases lying between them. The CDR3, as DNA: TGTGCCAGTAGTACCCAAACAGGGACCGGGGAGCTGTTTTTT. Amino acids: CASSTQTGTGELFF.

Regarding this clonotype: One end of the junction is discordant with germline, which a read error may explain. The chain combines TRBV20-1 with TRBJ1-1, with a tentative D call TRBD1 (6 bases). CDR3 length equals 17 residues. Germline CDR1 reads DFQATT; CDR2 reads SNEGSKA (reference sequence). CDR3 loop: CSARPFSRGDGYTEAFF. The CDR3 DNA reads TGCAGTGCCAGACCTTTCTCCAGGGGTGACGGCTACACTGAAGCGTTCTTT.